Following are 2 T cell receptor beta chains from one sample sequenced in a study of spatial heterogeneity in lung cancer. Study-level results: It was found that expanded intratumoral alpha and beta TCR counts tracked tumor mutation counts.

The time point: sample taken at primary tumor resection. TCRdb processed the 5' RACE reads anew with MiXCR; each CDR3 protein has one entry. The table has approximately 10,000 distinct CDR3 sequences, roughly 5% seen once; the top ten hold around an eighth. The antigens of these receptors remain unknown. Sequences were derived from lung tumor tissue, sampled at surgery. These receptors all stem from a male donor with early-stage non-small cell lung cancer.

This clonotype was recorded many times. The gene calls are TRBV5-1 and TRBJ2-1; 12 bases line up with TRBD2. CDR1 and CDR2 (germline): SGHRS, YFSETQ. The CDR3 covers 17 residues. J lost 9 bases, V lost 0 bases, and 10 bases had no gene match. CDR3 sequence reads: CASSLGLLAGGGGEQFF. Here the CDR3 DNA reads TGCGCCAGCAGCTTGGGATTACTAGCGGGAGGAGGCGGTGAGCAGTTCTTC. Variable domain in full (rest from reference TRBV5-1 and TRBJ2-1): KAGVTQTPRYLIKTRGQQVTLSCSPISGHRSVSWYQQTPGQGLQFLFEYFSETQRNKGNFPGRFSGRQFSNSRSEMNVSTLELGDSALYLCASSLGLLAGGGGEQFFGPGTRLTVL.

The V gene is TRBV7-2, the J gene TRBJ2-5; 12 bases line up with TRBD2. CDR1 and CDR2 (germline): SGHTA, FQGNSA. With V trimmed by 3 bases and J by 2 bases, 1 base remained unmatched. The CDR3 contains 15 residues. For the CDR3, the DNA is TGTGCCAGCAGCTTCGGGACTAGCGGGCAAGAGACCCAGTACTTC. Its protein is CASSFGTSGQETQYF.